Below, 20 T cell receptor beta chains from the same sample are listed, as sequenced in a study of a mutant IDH1 vaccine in newly diagnosed glioma. Time point here: week 23, last vaccination. What each vaccine dose contained was 300 ug of mutant IDH1 20-mer peptide, accompanied by topical imiquimod. Method: immunoSEQ multiplex PCR; TCRdb's copy keeps in-frame clones and lacks some. The sample lists around 40,000 clones, approximately 76% seen once, with around 5.3% in the top ten. No antigens are known for them. The sample was PBMCs, taken from a glioma patient whose treatment included an IDH1 peptide vaccine. Receptors were obtained from a man aged 50 to 60 with glioma.

The chain combines TRBV19 with TRBJ1-4; tentative D call: TRBD1 (6 bases). Trimming stripped 6 bases from V and 6 bases from J, with 14 bases between. Germline lookup yields CDR1 LNHDA and CDR2 SQIVND (reference sequence). CDR3 length: 14 amino acids. The CDR3, as DNA: TGTGCCAGTAGGGCCAAAAGGACAGATGAAAAACTGTTTTTT. It codes for CASRAKRTDEKLFF.

The chain recombines TRBV5-8 with TRBJ1-6; D is uncertain. Trimming left V 4 bases short and J 13 bases short, with 3 bases between. This CDR3 is 9 amino acids long. CDR1 and CDR2 (germline): SGHTS, YDEGEE. The CDR3 loop reads CASSPPLHF. In DNA, the CDR3 is TGTGCCAGCAGCCCCCCCCTCCACTTT.

The sample holds a few counts of this clone. The chain carries TRBV6-6 and TRBJ2-7; D possibly corresponds to TRBD1 (5 bases). V was clipped by 8 bases and J by 5 bases, with 16 bases between them. This CDR3 comprises 13 residues. From germline, CDR1 is MNHNY and CDR2 SVGAGI (reference sequence). The DNA for the CDR3 is TGTGCCAGCCGGGCAGGGTTTAAGGACGAGCAGTACTTC. This translates into CASRAGFKDEQYF.

This clone was seen more than once but under ten times. The chain combines TRBV5-1 with TRBJ1-1; a weak D match, TRBD1 (5 bases). Germline V gene data show CDR1 as SGHRS and CDR2 as YFSETQ. This CDR3 has 13 amino acids. V dropped 1 base and J dropped 2 bases, with 6 bases sitting between them. The CDR3 DNA is TGCGCCAGCAGCTTGCAGGGAAACACTGAAGCTTTCTTT. Translation gives CASSLQGNTEAFF.

The chain uses TRBV9 and TRBJ2-3; D not certain. The CDR3 covers 15 residues. The germline CDR1 and CDR2 sequences are SGDLS and YYNGEE. Trimming shortened V by 0 bases and J by 0 bases, and 8 bases separated the two germline ends. Here the CDR3 reads CASSVGVQSTDTQYF. CDR3 DNA: TGTGCCAGCAGCGTAGGGGTACAGAGCACAGATACGCAGTATTTT.

This rearrangement joins TRBV7-6 to TRBJ2-7; the match to TRBD1 covers 7 bases. Trimming removed 4 bases from V and 5 bases from J; junction bases left unmatched: 8. The CDR3 sequence is 14 residues long. CDR1 SGHVS and CDR2 FNYEAQ come from the germline V gene. The CDR3 sequence is CASSSTDRRNEQYF. The CDR3 DNA follows: TGTGCCAGCAGCTCAACGGACAGGCGGAACGAGCAGTACTTC.

The V call is TRBV5-5, the J call TRBJ2-5; D ambiguous. The V and J ends lost 4 bases and 1 base respectively, with 2 bases between them. Germline loops: CDR1 SGHKS, CDR2 YYEKEE (reference sequence). CDR3 length equals 11 residues. The CDR3 DNA sequence: TGTGCCAGCAGCGCCCAAGAGACCCAGTACTTC. This encodes CASSAQETQYF.

This rearrangement joins TRBV9 to TRBJ1-1; 7 bases fit TRBD1. Germline CDR1 SGDLS, CDR2 YYNGEE. V was pared by 0 bases and J by 4 bases, with 12 bases of the junction left unmatched. This CDR3 is 17 amino acids long. Here the CDR3 reads CASSVEDTGARGTEAFF. The CDR3 DNA reads as TGTGCCAGCAGCGTAGAAGATACAGGGGCCCGGGGCACTGAAGCTTTCTTT.

Only one count was recorded for this clone. The chain has TRBV2 and TRBJ2-1; 9 nucleotides agree with TRBD2. The CDR3 extends over 16 amino acids. V lost 1 base to trimming and J lost 2 bases; unmatched junction nucleotides: 3. CDR1 and CDR2 (germline): SNHLY, FYNNEI. CDR3 loop: CASSEEAGGPYNEQFF. The CDR3 DNA is TGTGCCAGCAGTGAAGAAGCGGGGGGCCCCTACAATGAGCAGTTCTTC.

The chain combines TRBV30 with TRBJ1-1, with 7 positions matching TRBD1. From germline, CDR1 is GTSNPN and CDR2 SVGIG (reference sequence). This CDR3 spans 16 amino acids. V dropped 0 bases and J dropped 3; count of bases not matched to a gene: 10. CDR3: CAWSVLGQTIYTEAFF. The CDR3 nucleotides are TGTGCCTGGAGTGTACTGGGACAGACGATTTACACTGAAGCTTTCTTT.

The CDR3 region has the DNA TGTGCCTGGAGCGCAAATGGGGGCAGCGAGCAGTACTTC. This gives the protein CAWSANGGSEQYF. The chain couples TRBV30 to TRBJ2-7, with D possibly TRBD1 on 6 matching bases. Trimming cost V 3 bases and J 6 bases, with 15 bases left between them. CDR3 length: 13 residues. CDR1 is GTSNPN, CDR2 SVGIG, per germline (reference sequence).

The chain couples TRBV11-3 to TRBJ2-2; D might be TRBD2 (7 bases). The CDR3 is made up of 15 amino acids. With 2 bases removed from V and 4 bases from J, the gap between germline ends came to 11 bases. Per germline, CDR1 SGHNT and CDR2 YENEEA. The CDR3 DNA sequence: TGTGCCAGCAGCTTACGGGGGGCTTCCACCGGGGAGCTGTTTTTT. Residues: CASSLRGASTGELFF.

This clone turned up a few times. J is TRBJ1-2 and V is TRBV10-3; D ambiguous. The V and J ends lost 4 bases and 3 bases respectively, with 12 bases between them. CDR1 and CDR2 (germline): ENHRY, SYGVKD. The CDR3 has 14 amino acids. The CDR3 coding sequence is TGTGCCATCAGTGGGACGCCAAGGGACTATGGCTACACCTTC. It codes for CAISGTPRDYGYTF.

The CDR3 DNA reads as TGCGCCAGCAGCATGAGGGACAGGGGGAGTAACGAGCAGTACTTC. Translation gives CASSMRDRGSNEQYF. The rearrangement links TRBV5-1 to TRBJ2-7; TRBD1 matches at 11 bases. The CDR3 totals 15 residues. Trimming took 4 bases from V and 5 from J; bases not matched to a gene: 8. Germline assignment: CDR1 SGHRS and CDR2 YFSETQ.

This clone was seen only a few times. The chain couples TRBV11-2 to TRBJ1-2; D is undetermined. The CDR3 covers 16 residues. Trimming removed 5 bases at V and 0 bases at J, with 16 bases between. CDR1 is SGHAT and CDR2 is FQNNGV in the germline V gene. CDR3 residues: CASSTAEDVTNYGYTF. The CDR3 DNA follows: TGTGCCAGCAGCACGGCCGAAGACGTAACTAACTATGGCTACACCTTC. Variable domain in full (rest from reference TRBV11-2 and TRBJ1-2): EAGVAQSPRYKIIEKRQSVAFWCNPISGHATLYWYQQILGQGPKLLIQFQNNGVVDDSQLPKDRFSAERLKGVDSTLKIQPAKLEDSAVYLCASSTAEDVTNYGYTFGSGTRLTVV.

This chain uses TRBV6-6 with TRBJ2-7; D is possibly TRBD1 or TRBD2 (5 bases each). This CDR3 contains 14 residues. V was pared by 8 bases and J by 1 base, with 15 bases between. Germline V CDR1 and CDR2: MNHNY, SVGAGI (reference sequence). This CDR3 is CASHAGTKSYEQYF. CDR3 DNA sequence: TGTGCCAGCCACGCCGGGACGAAGTCCTACGAGCAGTACTTC.

This chain connects TRBV10-3 to TRBJ2-1, with 8 bases identical to TRBD1. Germline V gene sequence: CDR1 ENHRY, CDR2 SYGVKD. Unmatched junction bases numbered 10, after V lost 3 bases and J lost 0 bases. The CDR3 runs to 18 residues. The CDR3 nucleotides are TGTGCCATCAGTGACCCCGGACAGGGCGCTTACTCCTACAATGAGCAGTTCTTC. Translating gives CAISDPGQGAYSYNEQFF.

This clone appeared a few times. V and J are TRBV7-3 and TRBJ1-1; possible D gene TRBD1, 6 bases. CDR1 SGHTA and CDR2 FQGTGA come from the germline V gene. With 6 bases removed from V and 1 base from J, the gap between germline ends came to 12 bases. This CDR3 region has 14 residues. This CDR3 reads CASSSGATNTEAFF. The CDR3 nucleotides are TGTGCCAGCAGTTCAGGGGCTACGAACACTGAAGCTTTCTTT.

J is TRBJ2-7 and V is TRBV6-5; D possibly corresponds to TRBD2 (5 bases). V lost 6 bases and J 3 bases, leaving 18 bases between the germline ends. CDR3 length: 15 residues. Germline V gene data show CDR1 as MNHEY and CDR2 as SVGAGI. Written as DNA, the CDR3 is TGTGCCAGCAGCCAAACCTGGCGGGCTGGCTACGAGCAGTACTTC. Its protein is CASSQTWRAGYEQYF.

This chain's CDR3 is CASSEEATGELFF. CDR3 coding DNA: TGTGCCAGCAGTGAAGAGGCTACCGGGGAGCTGTTTTTT. This chain joins TRBV6-4 and TRBJ2-2, with D uncertain. Germline V gene lookup returns CDR1 MRHNA and CDR2 SNTAGT. Trimming cost V 3 bases and J 5 bases, with 7 bases left between them. The CDR3 is 13 amino acids.